The clone carrying this T cell receptor (beta chain) was counted ten times or more. Its antigen is unknown. This sample stems from a study of regulatory T cells in long-lasting Graves disease. Study overall: Antithyroid drugs had been taken under 3 months by newly diagnosed Graves' patients. Study-level points and caveats: Less diverse TCR repertoires were seen in persistent Graves' patients than in newly diagnosed ones.

According to the study, TCR beta libraries were built with iRepertoire HTBI primers and CDR3-region Arm-PCR. TCRdb used MiXCR to reprocess the multiplex PCR reads, holding one entry per CDR3 protein. This table has more than 400,000 distinct CDR3 sequences, 16% appearing once. Time point reported: newly diagnosed GD, antithyroid drugs for less than 3 months. Construction of the TCR library relied on RNA isolated from PBMCs. These records were also assigned to another study, of T cells in Graves' hyperthyroidism and ophthalmopathy. That work adds: Uncontrolled infections, other autoimmune diseases, pregnancy or lactation led to exclusion of patients. From stable hyperthyroidism, ophthalmopathy was set apart by a 13 V-J model.

The clonotype originates from a man in his forties with Graves disease. The input for sequencing was peripheral blood mononuclear cells (PBMCs), taken at new diagnosis, from a patient treated with antithyroid drugs.

CDR3 coding DNA: TGTGCCAGCAGTTTATTGTTATCGGCAGGGGCTCGGACGCAGTATTTT. Translation: CASSLLLSAGARTQYF. The chain carries TRBV28 and TRBJ2-3; possibly TRBD1 for D (6 bases). The CDR3 runs 16 residues. V dropped 1 base and J dropped 9 bases, with 20 bases sitting between them. The germline gives CDR1 MDHEN, CDR2 SYDVKM.